The clone carrying this T cell receptor (beta chain) has only one observation. Its antigen is currently unknown. The data are from a study of T cell clones after liver transplantation. At the level of the study: TCRbeta sequencing after a pre-transplant mixed lymphocyte reaction identified graft-donor-reactive clones, later tracked in post-transplant blood. Draws occurred before transplant, before withdrawal, and after complete or failed withdrawal.

The table came from immunoSEQ multiplex PCR; TCRdb's copy has only in-frame clones and leaves some out. The sample yields about 74,000 clones, about 80% seen once. Losses at the gene ends were 7 bases for V and 4 bases for J; bases not matched to a gene: 15. The CDR3 runs to 16 residues. CDR1 and CDR2 from the germline V gene are SQVTM and ANQGSEA. Study observations and caveats: Graft donor-reactive T cells may have migrated into the graft rather than being deleted. The donor-reactive repertoire was only partly measurable in two subjects, lacking donor cells.

This chain links TRBV29-1 with TRBJ1-5; 8 bases line up with TRBD1. The sequences come from CD4+ T cells from blood, collected before liver transplant. The sequence derives from a human donor who received a liver transplant. CDR3 nucleotide sequence: TGCAGCGCCACCTTTACCGGGACAGGTCCTAATCAGCCCCAGCATTTT. Translating gives CSATFTGTGPNQPQHF.